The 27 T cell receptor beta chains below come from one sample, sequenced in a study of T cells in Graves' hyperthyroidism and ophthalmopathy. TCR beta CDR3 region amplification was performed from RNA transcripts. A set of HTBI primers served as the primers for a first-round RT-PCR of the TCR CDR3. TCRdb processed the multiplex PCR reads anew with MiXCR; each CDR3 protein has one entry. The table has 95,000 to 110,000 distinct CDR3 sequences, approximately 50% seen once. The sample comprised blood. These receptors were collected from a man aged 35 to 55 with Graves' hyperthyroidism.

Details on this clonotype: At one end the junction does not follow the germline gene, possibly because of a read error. The CDR3: CASSETSGGGRVEQDF. DNA for the CDR3: TGTGCCAGCAGTGAGACTAGCGGGGGCGGTAGGGTCGAGCAGGACTTC. This chain links TRBV2 with TRBJ2-7; 12 bases fit TRBD2. The CDR3 has 16 amino acids. CDR1 is SNHLY and CDR2 is FYNNEI in the germline V gene.

The CDR3 loop reads CSLGGISGQETQYF. CDR3 bases: TGCAGCTTGGGGGGGATTAGTGGACAAGAGACCCAGTACTTC. The V gene is TRBV29-1, the J gene TRBJ2-5; TRBD2 matches 7 bases. V lost 8 bases to trimming and J lost 2 bases; unmatched junction nucleotides: 11. Germline assignment: CDR1 SQVTM and CDR2 ANQGSEA. The CDR3 runs to 14 residues.

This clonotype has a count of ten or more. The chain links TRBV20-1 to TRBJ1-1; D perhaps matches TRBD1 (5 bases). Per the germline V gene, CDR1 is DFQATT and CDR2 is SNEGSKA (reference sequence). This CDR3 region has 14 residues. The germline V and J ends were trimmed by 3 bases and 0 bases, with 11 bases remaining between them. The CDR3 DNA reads TGCAGTGCTAGCTCCCCGGGGGTGAACACTGAAGCTTTCTTT. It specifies CSASSPGVNTEAFF.

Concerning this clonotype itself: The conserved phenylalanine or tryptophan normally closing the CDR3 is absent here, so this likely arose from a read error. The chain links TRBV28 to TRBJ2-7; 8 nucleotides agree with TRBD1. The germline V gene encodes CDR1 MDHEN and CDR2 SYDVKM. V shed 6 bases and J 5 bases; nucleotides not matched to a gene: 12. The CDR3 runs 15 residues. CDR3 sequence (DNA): TGTGCCAGCAGCATCAGGGGGCGCCTCCTCCACGAGCAGTACTCC. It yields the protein CASSIRGRLLHEQYS.

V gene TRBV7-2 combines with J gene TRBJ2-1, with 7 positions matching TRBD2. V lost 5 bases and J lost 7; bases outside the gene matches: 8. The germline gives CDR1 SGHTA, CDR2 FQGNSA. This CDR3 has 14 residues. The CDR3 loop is CASSLSGVGNEQFF. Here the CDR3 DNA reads TGTGCCAGCAGCCTGAGCGGGGTTGGAAATGAGCAGTTCTTC.

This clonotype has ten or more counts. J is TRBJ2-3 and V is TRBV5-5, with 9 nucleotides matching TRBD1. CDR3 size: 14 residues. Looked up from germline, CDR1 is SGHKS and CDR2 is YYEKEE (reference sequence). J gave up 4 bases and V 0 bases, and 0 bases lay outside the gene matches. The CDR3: CASSLGTGADTQYF. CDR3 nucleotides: TGTGCCAGCAGCTTGGGGACAGGGGCAGATACGCAGTATTTT.

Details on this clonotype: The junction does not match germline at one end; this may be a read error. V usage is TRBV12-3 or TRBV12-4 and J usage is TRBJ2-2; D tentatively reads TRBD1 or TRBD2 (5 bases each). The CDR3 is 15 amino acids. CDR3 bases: TGTGCCAGCAGTTTAGGGTTTGCAGGGTCCGGGGAGCCGTTTTTT. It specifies CASSLGFAGSGEPFF.

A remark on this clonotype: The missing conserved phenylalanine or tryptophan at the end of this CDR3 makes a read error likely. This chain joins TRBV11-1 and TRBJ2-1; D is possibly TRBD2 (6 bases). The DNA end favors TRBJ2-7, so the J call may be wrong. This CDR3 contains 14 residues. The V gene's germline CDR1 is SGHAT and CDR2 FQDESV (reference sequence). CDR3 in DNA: TGTGCCAGCAGCTTAGCGAATCCTAGCGACGAGCAGTACTAC. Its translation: CASSLANPSDEQYY.

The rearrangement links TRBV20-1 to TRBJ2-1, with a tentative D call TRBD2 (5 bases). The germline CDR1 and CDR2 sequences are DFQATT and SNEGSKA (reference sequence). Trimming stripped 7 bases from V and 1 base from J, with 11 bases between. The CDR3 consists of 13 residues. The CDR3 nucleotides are TGCAGTGAAGTGGCGGGTTCCTACAATGAGCAGTTCTTC. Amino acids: CSEVAGSYNEQFF.

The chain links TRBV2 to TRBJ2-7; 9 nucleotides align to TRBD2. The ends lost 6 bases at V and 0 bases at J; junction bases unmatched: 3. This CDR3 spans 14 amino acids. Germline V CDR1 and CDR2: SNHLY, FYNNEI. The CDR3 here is CASRNSGSSYEQYF. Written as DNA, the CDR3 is TGTGCCAGCAGGAATAGCGGGAGCTCCTACGAGCAGTACTTC.

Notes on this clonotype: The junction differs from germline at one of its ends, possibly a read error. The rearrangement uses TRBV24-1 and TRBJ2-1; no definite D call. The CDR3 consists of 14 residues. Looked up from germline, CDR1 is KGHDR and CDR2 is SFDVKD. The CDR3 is CATSDLESLYPAIF. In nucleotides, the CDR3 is TGTGCCACCAGTGATTTGGAATCGTTATACCCAGCGATCTTC.

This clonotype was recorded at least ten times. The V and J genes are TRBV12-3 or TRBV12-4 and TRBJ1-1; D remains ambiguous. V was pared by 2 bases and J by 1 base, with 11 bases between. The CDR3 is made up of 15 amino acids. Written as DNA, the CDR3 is TGTGCCAGCAGTTTAAGGTCCGCGGGGAACACTGAAGCTTTCTTT. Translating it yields CASSLRSAGNTEAFF.

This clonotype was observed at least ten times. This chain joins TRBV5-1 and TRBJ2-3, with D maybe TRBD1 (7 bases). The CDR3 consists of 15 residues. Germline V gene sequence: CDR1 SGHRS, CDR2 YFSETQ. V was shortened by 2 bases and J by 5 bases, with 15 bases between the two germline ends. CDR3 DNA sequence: TGCGCCAGCAGCTTTGGGGCAGGGGGAGGAGATACGCAGTATTTT. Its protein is CASSFGAGGGDTQYF.

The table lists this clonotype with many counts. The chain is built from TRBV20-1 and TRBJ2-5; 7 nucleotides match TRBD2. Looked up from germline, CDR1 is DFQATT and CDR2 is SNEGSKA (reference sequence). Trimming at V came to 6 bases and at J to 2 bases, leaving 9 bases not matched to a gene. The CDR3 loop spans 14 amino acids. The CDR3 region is CSAGGAGRQETQYF. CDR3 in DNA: TGCAGTGCGGGAGGGGCGGGGAGGCAAGAGACCCAGTACTTC.

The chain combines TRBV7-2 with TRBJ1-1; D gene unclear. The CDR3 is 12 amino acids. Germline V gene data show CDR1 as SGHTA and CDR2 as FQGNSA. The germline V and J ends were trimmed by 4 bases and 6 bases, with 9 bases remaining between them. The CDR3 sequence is CASSSTDPEAFF. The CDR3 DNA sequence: TGTGCCAGCAGCTCAACCGACCCTGAAGCTTTCTTT.

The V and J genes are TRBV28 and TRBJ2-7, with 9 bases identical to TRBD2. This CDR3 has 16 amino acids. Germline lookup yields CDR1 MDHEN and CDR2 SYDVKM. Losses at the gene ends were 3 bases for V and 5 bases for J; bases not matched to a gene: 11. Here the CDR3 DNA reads TGTGCCAGCAGTTTCGGCGGACTAGCGCGAAGTGACGAGCAGTACTTC. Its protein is CASSFGGLARSDEQYF.

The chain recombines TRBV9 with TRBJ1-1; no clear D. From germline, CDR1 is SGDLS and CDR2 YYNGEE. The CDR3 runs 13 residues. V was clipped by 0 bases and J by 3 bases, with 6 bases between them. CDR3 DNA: TGTGCCAGCAGCGTAGAACGGTACACTGAAGCTTTCTTT. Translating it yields CASSVERYTEAFF. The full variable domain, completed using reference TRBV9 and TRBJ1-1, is DSGVTQTPKHLITATGQRVTLRCSPRSGDLSVYWYQQSLDQGLQFLIQYYNGEERAKGNILERFSAQQFPDLHSELNLSSLELGDSALYFCASSVERYTEAFFGQGTRLTVV.

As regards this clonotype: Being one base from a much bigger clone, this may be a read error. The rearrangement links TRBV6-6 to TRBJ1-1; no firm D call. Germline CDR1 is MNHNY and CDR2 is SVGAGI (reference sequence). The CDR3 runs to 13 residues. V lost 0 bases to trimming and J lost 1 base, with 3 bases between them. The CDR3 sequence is CASSYSANTEAFF. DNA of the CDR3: TGTGCCAGCAGTTACTCAGCGAACACTGAAGCTTTCTTT.

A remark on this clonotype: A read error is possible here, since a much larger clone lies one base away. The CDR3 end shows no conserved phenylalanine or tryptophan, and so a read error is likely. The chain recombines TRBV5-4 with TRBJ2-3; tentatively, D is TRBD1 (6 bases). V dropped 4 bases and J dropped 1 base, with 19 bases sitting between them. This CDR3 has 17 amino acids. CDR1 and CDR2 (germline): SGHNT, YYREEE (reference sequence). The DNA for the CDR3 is TGTGCCAGCAGCGGGGGCCGCTTGAACTACCGCACAGATACGCAGTATTGT. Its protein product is CASSGGRLNYRTDTQYC.

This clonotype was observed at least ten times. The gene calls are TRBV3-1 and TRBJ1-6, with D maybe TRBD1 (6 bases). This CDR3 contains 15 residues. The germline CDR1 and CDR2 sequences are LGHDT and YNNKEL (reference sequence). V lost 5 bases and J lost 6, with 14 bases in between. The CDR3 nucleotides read TGTGCCAGCAGCAACGGGGGGCAGACTAATTCACCCCTCCACTTT. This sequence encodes CASSNGGQTNSPLHF.

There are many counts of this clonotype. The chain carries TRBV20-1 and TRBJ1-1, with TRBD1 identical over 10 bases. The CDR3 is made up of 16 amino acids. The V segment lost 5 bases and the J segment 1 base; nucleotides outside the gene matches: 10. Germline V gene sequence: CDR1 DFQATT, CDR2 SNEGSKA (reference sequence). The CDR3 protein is CSARIDRGQENTEAFF. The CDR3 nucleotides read TGCAGTGCTCGGATTGACAGGGGGCAGGAGAACACTGAAGCTTTCTTT.

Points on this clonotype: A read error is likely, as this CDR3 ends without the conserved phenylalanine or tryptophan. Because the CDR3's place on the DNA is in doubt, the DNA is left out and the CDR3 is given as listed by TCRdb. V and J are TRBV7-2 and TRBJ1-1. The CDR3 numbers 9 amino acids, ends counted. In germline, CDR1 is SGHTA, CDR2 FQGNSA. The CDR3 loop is CASSLEVFQ.

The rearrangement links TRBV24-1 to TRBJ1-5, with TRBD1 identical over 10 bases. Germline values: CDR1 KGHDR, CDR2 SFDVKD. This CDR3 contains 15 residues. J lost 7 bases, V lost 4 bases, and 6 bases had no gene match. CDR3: CATSEGGQGNQPQHF. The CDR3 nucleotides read TGTGCCACCAGTGAGGGGGGACAGGGGAACCAGCCCCAGCATTTT.

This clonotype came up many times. The CDR3 DNA is TGCAGTGCTAGAGATCTTGGACATTTGGGGAGGGGCTACACCTTC. Its protein product is CSARDLGHLGRGYTF. J is TRBJ1-2 and V is TRBV20-1, with D tentatively TRBD1 (5 bases). The CDR3 spans 15 residues. Germline V lookup: CDR1 DFQATT, CDR2 SNEGSKA (reference sequence). The V end was cut by 0 bases, the J end by 8 bases, with 19 bases between.

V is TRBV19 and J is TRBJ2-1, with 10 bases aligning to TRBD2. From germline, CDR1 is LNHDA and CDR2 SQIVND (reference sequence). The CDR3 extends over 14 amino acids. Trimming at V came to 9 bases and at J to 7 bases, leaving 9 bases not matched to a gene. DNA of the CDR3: TGTGCCAGCTCCAGCGGGAGGGTATTTAATGAGCAGTTCTTC. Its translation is CASSSGRVFNEQFF.

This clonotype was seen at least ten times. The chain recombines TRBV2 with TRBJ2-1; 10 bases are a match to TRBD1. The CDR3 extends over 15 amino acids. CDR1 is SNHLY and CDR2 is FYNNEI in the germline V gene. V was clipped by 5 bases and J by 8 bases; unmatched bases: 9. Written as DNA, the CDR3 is TGTGCCAGCAGTCCGGGACAGGGGCTCATCGATGAGCAGTTCTTC. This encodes CASSPGQGLIDEQFF.

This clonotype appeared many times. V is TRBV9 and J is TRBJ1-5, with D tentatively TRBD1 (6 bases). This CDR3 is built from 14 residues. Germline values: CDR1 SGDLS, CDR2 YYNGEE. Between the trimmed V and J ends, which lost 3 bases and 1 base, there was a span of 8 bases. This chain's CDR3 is CASSEGVSNQPQHF. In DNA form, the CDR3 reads TGTGCCAGCAGCGAGGGGGTCAGCAATCAGCCCCAGCATTTT.